This T cell receptor beta chain was recorded in a study of blood T cell repertoires in COVID-19. In the original analysis: How many nucleated cells were present was estimated from reference gene primer amplification. Clones were read by immunoSEQ multiplex PCR, and TCRdb kept only the in-frame ones, dropping some. For V, J and clone size, that table is used; D and trimming come from the DNA. Of 190,000 or so clones listed, around 87% were seen once; the top ten hold approximately 2.5%. The TCR was taken from a man aged 40-55 years with active or convalescent COVID-19. Sequences were obtained from peripheral blood.

The CDR3 protein is CASSPDRGFHNEQFF. The CDR3 DNA reads TGTGCCAGCAGCCCGGACAGGGGCTTCCACAATGAGCAGTTCTTC. This chain connects TRBV5-4 to TRBJ2-1, with 9 bases matching TRBD1. V was pared by 4 bases and J by 5 bases, with 7 bases of the junction left unmatched. Germline CDR1 reads SGHNT; CDR2 reads YYREEE (reference sequence). This CDR3 has 15 amino acids.